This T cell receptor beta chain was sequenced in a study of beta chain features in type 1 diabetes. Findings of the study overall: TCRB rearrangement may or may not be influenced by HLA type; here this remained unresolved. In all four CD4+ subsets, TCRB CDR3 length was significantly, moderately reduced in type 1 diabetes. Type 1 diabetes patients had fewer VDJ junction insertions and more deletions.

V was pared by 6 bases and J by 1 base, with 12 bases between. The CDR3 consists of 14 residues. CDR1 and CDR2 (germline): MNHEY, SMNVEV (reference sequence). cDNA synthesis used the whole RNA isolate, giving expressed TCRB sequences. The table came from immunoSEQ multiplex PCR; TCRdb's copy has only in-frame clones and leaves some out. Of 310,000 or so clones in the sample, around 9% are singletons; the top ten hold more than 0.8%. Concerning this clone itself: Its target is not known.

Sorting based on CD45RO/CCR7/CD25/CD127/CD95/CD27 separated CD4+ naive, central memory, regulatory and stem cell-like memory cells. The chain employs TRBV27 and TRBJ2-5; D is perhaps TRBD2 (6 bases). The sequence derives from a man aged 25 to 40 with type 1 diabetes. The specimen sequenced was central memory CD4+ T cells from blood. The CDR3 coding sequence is TGTGCCAGCAGCACGACTAGGGCCCAAGAGACCCAGTACTTC. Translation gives CASSTTRAQETQYF.